This TCR beta chain is from a study of molecular identifiers for immune sequencing clone quantification. TCRdb itself ran the PCR reads through MiXCR, one entry per CDR3 protein. The repertoire consists of 97,000 or so distinct CDR3 sequences, with about 24% occurring once and the leading ten covering 0.94%. Ten or more counts support this clonotype. Naive CD8 T cells underwent sorting with the CD8+CD4-CCR7+CD45RA+ definition. This CDR3 has 12 residues. Trimming pared 7 bases from V and 0 bases from J, leaving 6 bases between. The germline gives CDR1 GTSNPN, CDR2 SVGIG (reference sequence). The sequenced sample was naive CD8+ T cells from blood, with Jurkat cell RNA spiked in. Regarding subset: FACS-sorted CD8+CD4-CCR7+CD45RA+ naive T cells. This chain uses TRBV30 with TRBJ2-2; D ambiguous. This sequence originates from a human donor in good health. Some libraries in this study had Jurkat cell RNA spiked in. The CDR3 protein is CAFETNTGELFF. Written as DNA, the CDR3 is TGTGCCTTCGAGACGAACACCGGGGAGCTGTTTTTT.